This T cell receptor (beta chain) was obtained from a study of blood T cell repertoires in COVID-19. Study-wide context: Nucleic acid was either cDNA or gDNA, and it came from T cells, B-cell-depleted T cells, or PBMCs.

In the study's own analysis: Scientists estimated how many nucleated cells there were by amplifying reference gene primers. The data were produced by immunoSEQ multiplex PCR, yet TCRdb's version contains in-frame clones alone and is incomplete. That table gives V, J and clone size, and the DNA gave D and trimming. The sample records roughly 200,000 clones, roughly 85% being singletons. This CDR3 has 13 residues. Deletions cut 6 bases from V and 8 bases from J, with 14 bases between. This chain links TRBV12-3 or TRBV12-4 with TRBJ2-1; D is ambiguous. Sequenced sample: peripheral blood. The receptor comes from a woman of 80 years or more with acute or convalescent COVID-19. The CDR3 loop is CASRGRSPDEQFF. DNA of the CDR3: TGTGCCAGCAGGGGTAGGAGTCCGGATGAGCAGTTCTTC.